Presented here are 19 T cell receptor beta chains from one specimen sequenced in a study of blood T cells in healthy people across ages. Sample-barcoded 5' priming and a J-beta primer mix drove a second PCR of about 6 to 11 cycles. TCRdb fed the 5' RACE reads into MiXCR, producing one record per CDR3 protein. The top ten clones hold around 16% of a sample with 590,000 or so distinct CDR3 sequences, about 30% of them seen once. The sequenced sample was blood. These receptors originate from a woman aged 80 or older in good health.

This clonotype has ten or more counts. The genes are TRBV3-1 and TRBJ2-4; D is undetermined. There are 13 residues in the CDR3. With 3 bases removed from V and 1 base from J, the gap between germline ends came to 4 bases. The germline CDR1 and CDR2 sequences are LGHDT and YNNKEL (reference sequence). CDR3 bases: TGTGCCAGCAGCCAGGGGGCCAAAAACATTCAGTACTTC. Protein sequence: CASSQGAKNIQYF.

This chain connects TRBV7-8 to TRBJ2-1; 7 bases map to TRBD2. J was trimmed by 6 bases and V by 5 bases; bases with no gene match: 4. CDR3 length: 13 amino acids. CDR1 and CDR2 from the germline V gene are SGHVS and FQNEAQ. The CDR3 nucleotides read TGTGCCAGCAGCCGGGGACTAATCAATGAGCAGTTCTTC. Its protein product is CASSRGLINEQFF.

About this clonotype: A read error may explain this, as a much larger clone is one base away. V and J are TRBV12-3 or TRBV12-4 and TRBJ1-2; D possibly corresponds to TRBD1 (5 bases). Trimming cost V 8 bases and J 8 bases, with 15 bases left between them. This CDR3 has 12 amino acids. CDR3 region: CASPSGTVGYTF. As DNA, the CDR3 is TGTGCCAGCCCCTCCGGGACGGTAGGCTACACCTTC.

The CDR3 coding sequence is TGCGCCAGCAGCCAAGATAGAGCGGGAGGCCAGGATGAGCAGTTCTTC. Amino acid sequence: CASSQDRAGGQDEQFF. This rearrangement joins TRBV4-3 to TRBJ2-1; 9 bases match TRBD2. V was clipped by 0 bases and J by 8 bases; unmatched bases: 8. This CDR3 contains 16 residues. Germline CDR1 is LGHNA and CDR2 is YSLEER.

In this sample, this clonotype turned up a few times. The chain combines TRBV5-1 with TRBJ2-3; TRBD2 might be the D (6 bases). This CDR3 is built from 16 residues. V gave up 2 bases and J gave up 2 bases, with 15 bases separating them. Per germline, CDR1 SGHRS and CDR2 YFSETQ. In DNA, the CDR3 is TGCGCCAGCAGCTTATCATCAGCGGGCCCCACAGATACGCAGTATTTT. It codes for CASSLSSAGPTDTQYF.

As concerns this clonotype: With a much larger clone just one base away, this may be a read error. The chain is built from TRBV15 and TRBJ2-2, with D hard to call. CDR1 LNHNV and CDR2 YYDKDF come from the germline V gene (reference sequence). This CDR3 is 13 amino acids long. Deletions cut 0 bases from V and 3 bases from J, with 2 bases between. The CDR3 DNA reads as TGTGCCACCAGCAGAGACTACACCGGGGAGCTGTTTTTT. Amino acids: CATSRDYTGELFF.

For this clonotype: A much larger clone differs from this one at a single base, so this may be a read error. The chain links TRBV3-1 to TRBJ2-7; D might be TRBD1 or TRBD2, each matching 6 bases. Germline V CDR1 and CDR2: LGHDT, YNNKEL (reference sequence). Trimming stripped 4 bases from V and 7 bases from J, with 23 bases between. The CDR3 covers 16 residues. The CDR3 protein is CASSPTGAGSYNEQYF. The DNA for the CDR3 is TGTGCCAGCAGCCCCACGGGGGCCGGCTCCTACAATGAGCAGTACTTC.

To note about this clonotype: This may come from a read error, since a much larger clone is one base off. The chain combines TRBV10-3 with TRBJ2-7, with TRBD2 matching over 13 bases. The CDR3 length is 15 residues. The V and J ends lost 3 bases and 7 bases, in that order; junction bases with no gene match: 6. The germline gives CDR1 ENHRY, CDR2 SYGVKD. Written as DNA, the CDR3 is TGTGCCATCAGTGATACTAGCGGGGGGGCCTCTGAGCAGTACTTC. Protein: CAISDTSGGASEQYF.

This clonotype was detected a few times. This may come from a read error, since a much larger clone is one base off. The genes are TRBV4-2 and TRBJ2-5; D may be TRBD1 or TRBD2 (5 bases each). The V gene's germline CDR1 is LGHNA and CDR2 YNFKEQ. V was trimmed by 0 bases and J by 11 bases, leaving 19 bases between them. This CDR3 region has 15 residues. The CDR3 coding sequence is TGTGCCAGCAGCCAAGAGGGCCAATGGGGGAATGAGCAGTACTTC. This translates into CASSQEGQWGNEQYF.

The chain is built from TRBV7-3 and TRBJ1-1, with D maybe TRBD1 (5 bases). Trimming removed 7 bases at V and 0 bases at J, with 12 bases between. The CDR3 sequence is 14 residues long. Germline lookup yields CDR1 SGHTA and CDR2 FQGTGA. CDR3 nucleotides: TGTGCCAGCAACCCTCGGGGGTTGAACACTGAAGCTTTCTTT. Translating gives CASNPRGLNTEAFF.

V gene TRBV7-3 combines with J gene TRBJ2-5, with D possibly matching TRBD2 (5 bases). The germline V gene encodes CDR1 SGHTA and CDR2 FQGTGA. CDR3 length equals 13 residues. Trimming took 5 bases from V and 11 from J, leaving 18 bases between them. Written as DNA, the CDR3 is TGTGCCAGCAGCATTACCAGAGGGAATGAGCAGTACTTC. Protein product: CASSITRGNEQYF.

The CDR3, as DNA: TGTGCCAGCAGTCCGCAGGGGGGCACGACTCAGCCCCAGCATTTT. Residues: CASSPQGGTTQPQHF. The rearrangement links TRBV6-2 or TRBV6-3 to TRBJ1-5; 7 bases are a match to TRBD1. With 5 bases clipped from V and 6 bases from J, the junction kept 10 bases outside the gene matches. This CDR3 has 15 residues. Looked up from germline, CDR1 is MNHEY and CDR2 is SVGEGT.

The chain recombines TRBV4-2 with TRBJ2-5; 12 bases match TRBD1. The CDR3 consists of 16 residues. J was trimmed by 5 bases and V by 5 bases; bases with no gene match: 9. The germline gives CDR1 LGHNA, CDR2 YNFKEQ. CDR3: CASSLGGTGGRETQYF. CDR3 bases: TGTGCCAGCAGCTTGGGCGGGACAGGGGGCCGTGAGACCCAGTACTTC.

Many counts were recorded for this clonotype. This rearrangement joins TRBV9 to TRBJ2-5, with D perhaps given as TRBD1 or TRBD2 (6 bases each). Germline CDR1 SGDLS, CDR2 YYNGEE. Trimming took off 5 bases at V and 5 bases at J, with 16 bases between the two ends. The CDR3 runs 14 residues. The CDR3 coding sequence is TGTGCCAGCAGTATACAGGGAGGAGGGGAGACCCAGTACTTC. This sequence encodes CASSIQGGGETQYF.

This clonotype was counted a few times. The gene calls are TRBV28 and TRBJ2-7, with D possibly TRBD1 on 6 matching bases. The CDR3 length is 16 residues. Trimming stripped 6 bases from V and 1 base from J, with 19 bases between. Germline values: CDR1 MDHEN, CDR2 SYDVKM. This chain's CDR3 is CASSLTGEIISYEQYF. The CDR3 DNA sequence: TGTGCCAGCAGCCTGACAGGCGAAATAATTTCCTACGAGCAGTACTTC.

The chain combines TRBV20-1 with TRBJ2-1, with TRBD1 matching 7 bases. J lost 6 bases, V lost 0 bases, and 5 bases had no gene match. Germline lookup yields CDR1 DFQATT and CDR2 SNEGSKA (reference sequence). The CDR3 is made up of 14 amino acids. The CDR3 DNA reads TGCAGTGCTAGAGATTCACAGGGGTCCAATGAGCAGTTCTTC. This sequence encodes CSARDSQGSNEQFF.

This clonotype was seen ten or more times. The chain carries TRBV5-1 and TRBJ2-2, with TRBD1 identical over 9 bases. The CDR3 has 15 residues. The germline gives CDR1 SGHRS, CDR2 YFSETQ. The J segment lost 7 bases and the V segment lost 1 base, leaving 5 bases of the junction unmatched. Here the CDR3 reads CASSLLQGAGGELFF. The CDR3 DNA is TGCGCCAGCAGCTTGCTACAGGGGGCCGGCGGGGAGCTGTTTTTT.

With regard to this clonotype: A much larger clone differs from this one at a single base, so this may be a read error. The chain couples TRBV6-5 to TRBJ1-4; D is perhaps TRBD1 (6 bases). Trimming removed 10 bases at V and 7 bases at J, with 25 bases between. The CDR3 has 16 residues. Germline values: CDR1 MNHEY, CDR2 SVGAGI. The CDR3 sequence: CAISPGLGGASEKLFF. The CDR3 DNA follows: TGTGCCATCAGCCCCGGTTTGGGGGGGGCGTCTGAAAAACTGTTTTTT.

This sequence joins TRBV19 and TRBJ2-6, with TRBD1 matching 11 bases. Germline-derived CDR1 and CDR2 are LNHDA and SQIVND (reference sequence). This CDR3 comprises 17 residues. Unmatched junction bases numbered 4, after V lost 4 bases and J lost 2 bases. In DNA, the CDR3 is TGTGCCAGTAGTAGTCGGGGACAGGGGGCTGGGGCCAACGTCCTGACTTTC. Amino acid sequence: CASSSRGQGAGANVLTF.